The sequence of this T cell receptor (beta chain) was determined in a study of spatial heterogeneity in lung cancer. About the research overall: Beta-chain sequences consistently outnumbered alpha-chain sequences in detection.

This clonotype has only a few counts. The time point was: sample taken at primary tumor resection. Extraction of whole RNA from tumor, nontumor lung or frozen PBMC preceded unsorted sequencing. The donors were 55 to 80 patients with non-small cell lung cancer that was early-stage and untreated. This CDR3 spans 15 amino acids. The junction had 6 bases not matched to a gene; V was cut back by 4 bases and J by 7 bases. Per the germline V gene, CDR1 is SGHRS and CDR2 is YFSETQ. Every individual TCR cDNA molecule carried its own unique molecular identifier, which allowed correction of PCR and sequencing errors. TCRdb reprocessed the 5' RACE reads with MiXCR, giving one entry per CDR3 protein. The sample lists tens of thousands of distinct CDR3 sequences, approximately 18% occurring once.

The clonotype was recovered from a male donor with early-stage non-small cell lung cancer. Source: PBMCs, taken at surgery. This rearrangement joins TRBV5-1 to TRBJ2-2; 11 positions match TRBD2. CDR3 sequence (DNA): TGCGCCAGCAGCCTCCAGACTAGCGGGATCGGGGAGCTGTTTTTT. Its protein is CASSLQTSGIGELFF.